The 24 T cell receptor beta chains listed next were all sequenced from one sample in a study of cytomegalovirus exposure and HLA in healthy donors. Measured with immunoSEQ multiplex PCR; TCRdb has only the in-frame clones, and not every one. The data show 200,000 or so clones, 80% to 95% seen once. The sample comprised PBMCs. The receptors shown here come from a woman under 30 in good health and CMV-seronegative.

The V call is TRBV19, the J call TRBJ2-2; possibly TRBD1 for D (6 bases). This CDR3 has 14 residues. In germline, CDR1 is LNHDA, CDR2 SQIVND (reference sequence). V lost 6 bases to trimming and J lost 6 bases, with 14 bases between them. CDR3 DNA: TGTGCCAGTAGACCGGGACAAGTGGCCGGGGAGCTGTTTTTT. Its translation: CASRPGQVAGELFF.

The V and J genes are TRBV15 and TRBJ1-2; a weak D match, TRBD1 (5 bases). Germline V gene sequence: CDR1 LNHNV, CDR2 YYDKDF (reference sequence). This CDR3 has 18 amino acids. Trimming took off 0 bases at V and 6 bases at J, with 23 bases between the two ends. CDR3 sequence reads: CATSRDYRLSPLDHGYTF. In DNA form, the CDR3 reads TGTGCCACCAGCAGAGATTACAGGTTATCGCCCTTGGATCATGGCTACACCTTC.

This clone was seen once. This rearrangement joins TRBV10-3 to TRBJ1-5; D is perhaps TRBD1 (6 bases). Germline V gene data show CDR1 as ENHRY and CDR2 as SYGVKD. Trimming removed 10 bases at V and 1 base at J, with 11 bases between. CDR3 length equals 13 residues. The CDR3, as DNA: TGTGCCACCGGGGACACAAGCAATCAGCCCCAGCATTTT. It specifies CATGDTSNQPQHF.

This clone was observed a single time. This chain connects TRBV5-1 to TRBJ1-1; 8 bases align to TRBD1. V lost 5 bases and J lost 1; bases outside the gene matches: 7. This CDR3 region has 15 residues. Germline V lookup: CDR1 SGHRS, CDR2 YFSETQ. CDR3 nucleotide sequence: TGCGCCAGCAGGTCAGACAGGGGATGGAACACTGAAGCTTTCTTT. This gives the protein CASRSDRGWNTEAFF.

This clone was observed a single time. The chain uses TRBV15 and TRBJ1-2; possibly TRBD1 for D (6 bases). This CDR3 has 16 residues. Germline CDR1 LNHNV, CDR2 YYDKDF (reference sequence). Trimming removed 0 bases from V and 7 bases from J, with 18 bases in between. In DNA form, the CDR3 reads TGTGCCACCAGCAGAGATGGAGCGACAGGCCCGGTTGGCTACACCTTC. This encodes CATSRDGATGPVGYTF.

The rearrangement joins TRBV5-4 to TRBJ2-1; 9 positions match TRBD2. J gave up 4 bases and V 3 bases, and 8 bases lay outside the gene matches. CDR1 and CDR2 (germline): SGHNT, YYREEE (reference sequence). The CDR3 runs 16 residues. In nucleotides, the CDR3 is TGTGCCAGCAGCTCGGGACTAGCTGGTACTTACAATGAGCAGTTCTTC. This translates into CASSSGLAGTYNEQFF. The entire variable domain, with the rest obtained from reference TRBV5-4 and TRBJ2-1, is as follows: ETGVTQSPTHLIKTRGQQVTLRCSSQSGHNTVSWYQQALGQGPQFIFQYYREEENGRGNFPPRFSGLQFPNYSSELNVNALELDDSALYLCASSSGLAGTYNEQFFGPGTRLTVL.

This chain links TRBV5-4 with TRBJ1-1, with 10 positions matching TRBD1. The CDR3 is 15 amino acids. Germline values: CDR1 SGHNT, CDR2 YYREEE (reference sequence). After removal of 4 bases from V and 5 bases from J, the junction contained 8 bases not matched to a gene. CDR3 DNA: TGTGCCAGCAGCAACCCGACAGGGGGCAGTACTGAAGCTTTCTTT. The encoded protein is CASSNPTGGSTEAFF.

Here the CDR3 DNA reads TGTGCCAGCAGACAGGGAAGGGATCAGCCCCAGCATTTT. Amino acid sequence: CASRQGRDQPQHF. V is TRBV28 and J is TRBJ1-5; D possibly corresponds to TRBD1 (6 bases). The CDR3 has 13 amino acids. V lost 6 bases and J lost 5, with 11 bases in between. Germline loops: CDR1 MDHEN, CDR2 SYDVKM.

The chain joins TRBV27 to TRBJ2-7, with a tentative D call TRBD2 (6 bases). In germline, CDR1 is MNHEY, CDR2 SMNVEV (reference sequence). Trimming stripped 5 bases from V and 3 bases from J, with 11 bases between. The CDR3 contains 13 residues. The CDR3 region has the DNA TGTGCCAGCAGTAACAGACTAGGCTACGAGCAGTACTTC. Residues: CASSNRLGYEQYF.

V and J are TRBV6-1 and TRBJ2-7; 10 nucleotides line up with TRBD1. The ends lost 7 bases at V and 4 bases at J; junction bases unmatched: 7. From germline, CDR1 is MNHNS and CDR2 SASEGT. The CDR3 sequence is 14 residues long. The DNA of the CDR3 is TGTGCCAGCATACGACAGGGGGCGAATTACGAGCAGTACTTC. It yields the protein CASIRQGANYEQYF.

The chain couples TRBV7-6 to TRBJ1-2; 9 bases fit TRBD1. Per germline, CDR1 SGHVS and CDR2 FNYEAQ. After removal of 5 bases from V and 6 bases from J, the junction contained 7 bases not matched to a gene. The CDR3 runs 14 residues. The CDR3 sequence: CASSRGQGMDGYTF. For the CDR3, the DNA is TGTGCCAGCAGCCGAGGACAGGGGATGGATGGCTACACCTTC.

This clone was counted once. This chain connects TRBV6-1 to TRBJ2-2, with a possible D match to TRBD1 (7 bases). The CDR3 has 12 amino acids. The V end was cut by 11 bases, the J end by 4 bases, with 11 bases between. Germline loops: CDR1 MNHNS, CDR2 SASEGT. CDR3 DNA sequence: TGTGCCGGGGGGACAGCCACCGGGGAGCTGTTTTTT. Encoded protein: CAGGTATGELFF.

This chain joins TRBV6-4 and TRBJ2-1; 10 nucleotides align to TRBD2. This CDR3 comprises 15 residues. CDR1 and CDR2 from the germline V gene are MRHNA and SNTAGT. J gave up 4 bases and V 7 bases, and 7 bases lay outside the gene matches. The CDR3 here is CASTLTSGAYNEQFF. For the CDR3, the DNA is TGTGCCAGCACCCTCACTAGCGGGGCATACAATGAGCAGTTCTTC.

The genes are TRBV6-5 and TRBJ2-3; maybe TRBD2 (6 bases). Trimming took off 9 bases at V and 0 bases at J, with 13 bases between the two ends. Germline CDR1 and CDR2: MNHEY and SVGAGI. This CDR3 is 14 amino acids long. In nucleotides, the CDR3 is TGTGCCAGTGGAGAGCGGGCGAGCACAGATACGCAGTATTTT. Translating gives CASGERASTDTQYF.

CDR3 bases: TGTGCCAGCAGGAGATCTGGCACTGAAGCTTTCTTT. The encoded protein is CASRRSGTEAFF. V is TRBV6-5 and J is TRBJ1-1, with D uncertain. The CDR3 covers 12 residues. Germline V gives CDR1 MNHEY, CDR2 SVGAGI. V was trimmed by 6 bases and J by 4 bases, leaving 9 bases between them.

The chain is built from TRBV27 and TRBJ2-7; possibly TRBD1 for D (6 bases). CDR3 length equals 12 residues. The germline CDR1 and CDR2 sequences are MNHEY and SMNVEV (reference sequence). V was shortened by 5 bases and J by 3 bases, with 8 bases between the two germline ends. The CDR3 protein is CASSPGVYEQYF. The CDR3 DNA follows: TGTGCCAGCAGTCCAGGGGTCTACGAGCAGTACTTC.

CDR3 nucleotides: TGTGCCAGCAGCTTAGGCTCAGGGGGTCCCTCGGGAGCTTTCTTT. Its translation: CASSLGSGGPSGAFF. The chain has TRBV11-2 and TRBJ1-1; 7 nucleotides align to TRBD1. V trimming: 1 base; J trimming: 10 bases; junction bases outside the gene matches: 12. The length of the CDR3 is 15 residues. Germline CDR1 SGHAT, CDR2 FQNNGV.

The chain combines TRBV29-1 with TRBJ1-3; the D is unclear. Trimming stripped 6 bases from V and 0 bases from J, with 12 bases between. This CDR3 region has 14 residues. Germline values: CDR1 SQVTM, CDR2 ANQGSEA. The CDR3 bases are TGCAGCGTCGCGGAACCGGGCTCTGGAAACACCATATATTTT. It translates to CSVAEPGSGNTIYF.

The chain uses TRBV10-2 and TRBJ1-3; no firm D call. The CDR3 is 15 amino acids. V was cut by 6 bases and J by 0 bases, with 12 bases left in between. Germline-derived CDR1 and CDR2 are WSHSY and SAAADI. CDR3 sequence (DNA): TGCGCCAGCAGCTGGGCCGGTAACTCTGGAAACACCATATATTTT. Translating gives CASSWAGNSGNTIYF.

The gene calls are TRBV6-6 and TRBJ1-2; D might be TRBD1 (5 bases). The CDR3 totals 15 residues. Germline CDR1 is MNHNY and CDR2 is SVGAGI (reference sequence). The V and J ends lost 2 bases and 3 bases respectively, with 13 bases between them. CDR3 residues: CASSYGEGWDYGYTF. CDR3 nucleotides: TGTGCCAGCAGTTACGGGGAGGGGTGGGACTATGGCTACACCTTC.

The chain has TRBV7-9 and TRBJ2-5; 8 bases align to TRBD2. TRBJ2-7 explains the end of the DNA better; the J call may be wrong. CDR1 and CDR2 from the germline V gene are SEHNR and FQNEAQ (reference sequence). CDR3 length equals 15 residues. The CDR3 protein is CASSRFRAGAYEQYF. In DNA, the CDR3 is TGTGCCAGCAGCCGATTCCGAGCGGGAGCATACGAGCAGTACTTC.

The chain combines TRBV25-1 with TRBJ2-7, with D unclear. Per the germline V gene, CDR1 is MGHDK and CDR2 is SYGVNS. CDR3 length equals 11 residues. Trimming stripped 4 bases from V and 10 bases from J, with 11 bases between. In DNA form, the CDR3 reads TGTGCCAGCAGTGCCTCCAACAATCAGTACTTC. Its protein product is CASSASNNQYF.

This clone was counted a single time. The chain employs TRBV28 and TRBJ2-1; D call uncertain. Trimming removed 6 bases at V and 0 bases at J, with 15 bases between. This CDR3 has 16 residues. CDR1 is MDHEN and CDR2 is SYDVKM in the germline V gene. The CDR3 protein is CASSTFSHGSYNEQFF. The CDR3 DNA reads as TGTGCCAGCAGCACATTTAGCCACGGCTCCTACAATGAGCAGTTCTTC.

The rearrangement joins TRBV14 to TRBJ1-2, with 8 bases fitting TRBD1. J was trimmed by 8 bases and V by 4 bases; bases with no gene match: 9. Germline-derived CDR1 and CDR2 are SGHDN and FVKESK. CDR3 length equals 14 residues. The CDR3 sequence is CASSPLQGAVGYTF. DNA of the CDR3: TGTGCCAGCAGCCCTTTGCAGGGGGCTGTCGGCTACACCTTC.